One T cell receptor (beta chain) is described in this entry. Its antigen remains unknown. The sample belongs to a study of CD8+ T cells in alopecia areata. Across the study: Treated patients swallowed 5 to 10 mg of oral tofacitinib twice daily.

General study points: It was less clear whether patients shared TCRs than it was in mice, possibly because of HLA. In lesional scalp, particularly from alopecia totalis/universalis, clonality was higher than in normal scalp.

Following RNA extraction, reverse transcription yielded cDNA that acted as the sequencing template. TCRdb keeps only in-frame clones here, not all; method: immunoSEQ multiplex PCR. The table lists hundreds of thousands of clones, less than 80% of them singletons. The origin of this receptor is a human donor with alopecia areata. The sequencing used CD4+ T cells sorted from blood, collected at week 0.

CDR3 coding DNA: TGCGCCAGCAGCACCGGAGCGGACACTGAAGCTTTCTTT. Protein: CASSTGADTEAFF. This chain uses TRBV5-1 with TRBJ1-1, with D hard to call. The CDR3 is 13 amino acids. Germline lookup yields CDR1 SGHRS and CDR2 YFSETQ. V was pared by 4 bases and J by 3 bases, with 10 bases between.